This TCR beta chain was obtained from a study of blood T cell repertoires in COVID-19. Study-wide context: Italy, Spain and the United States were the sources of the convalescent and acute COVID-19 samples. In each case, the material was cDNA or gDNA derived from T cells, B-cell-depleted T cells, or PBMCs.

Authors' data handling: Amplified reference gene primers provided the basis for estimating nucleated cell counts. Assay: immunoSEQ multiplex PCR; the TCRdb copy retains only in-frame clones and omits some. The V and J calls and clone size come from that table; D and trimming were worked out from the DNA. The table includes 370,000 or so clones, about 80% detected once. Germline-derived CDR1 and CDR2 are LNHNV and YYDKDF (reference sequence). CDR3 length equals 15 residues. Deletions cut 1 base from V and 3 bases from J, with 12 bases between. The sample was peripheral blood. J is TRBJ1-2 and V is TRBV15; possible D gene TRBD1, 6 bases. The receptor comes from a human donor with acute or convalescent COVID-19. The donor label of this sample is uncertain. The CDR3, as DNA: TGTGCCACCAGCAGAGTCGAAGGGGGGGACTATGGCTACACCTTC. Protein: CATSRVEGGDYGYTF.